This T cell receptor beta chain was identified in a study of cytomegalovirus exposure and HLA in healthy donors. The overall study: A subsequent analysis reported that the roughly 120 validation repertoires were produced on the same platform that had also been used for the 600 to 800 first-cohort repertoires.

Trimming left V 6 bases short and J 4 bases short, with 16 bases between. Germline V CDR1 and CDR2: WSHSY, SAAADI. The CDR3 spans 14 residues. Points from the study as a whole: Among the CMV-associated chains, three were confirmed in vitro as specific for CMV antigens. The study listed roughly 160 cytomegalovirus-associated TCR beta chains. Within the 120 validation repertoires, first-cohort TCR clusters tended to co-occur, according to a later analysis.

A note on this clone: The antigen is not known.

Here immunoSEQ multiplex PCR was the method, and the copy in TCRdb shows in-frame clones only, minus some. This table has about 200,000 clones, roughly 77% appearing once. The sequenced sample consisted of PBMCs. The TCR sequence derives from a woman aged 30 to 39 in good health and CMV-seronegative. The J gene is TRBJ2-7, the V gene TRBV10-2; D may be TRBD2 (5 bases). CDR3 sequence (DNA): TGCGCCAGCAGGGAGGAGCTGGAGGTATACGAGCAGTACTTC. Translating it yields CASREELEVYEQYF.